This T cell receptor (beta chain) was captured in a study of T cell repertoires in cytomegalovirus infection. Study-wide background: Based on public TCR beta signatures, there were indications of CMV infection and of a matching HLA type. Study-level points and caveats: The study found HLA-C-restricted CMV-specific TCR beta clonotypes dominating the ex vivo response. CMV carriers having the relevant HLA were flagged by cumulative public TCR beta family frequency.

TCRdb reprocessed the reads via MiXCR and lists one record per CDR3 protein. This sample has just under 550,000 distinct CDR3 sequences, with roughly 29% found just once. This clonotype was counted a few times. Its cognate antigen is unknown. CDR3 length equals 15 residues. Germline CDR1 reads LNHNV; CDR2 reads YYDKDF (reference sequence). J gave up 2 bases and V 3 bases, and 3 bases lay outside the gene matches. Specimen: PBMCs. The receptor was isolated from a human donor in good health (CMV status not recorded). Some clones in this sample may be carry-over from other donors' samples. This chain connects TRBV15 to TRBJ1-5; 8 nucleotides agree with TRBD1. CDR3 region: CATSSKTGGNQPQHF. In DNA, the CDR3 is TGTGCCACCAGCAGCAAGACAGGGGGCAATCAGCCCCAGCATTTT.